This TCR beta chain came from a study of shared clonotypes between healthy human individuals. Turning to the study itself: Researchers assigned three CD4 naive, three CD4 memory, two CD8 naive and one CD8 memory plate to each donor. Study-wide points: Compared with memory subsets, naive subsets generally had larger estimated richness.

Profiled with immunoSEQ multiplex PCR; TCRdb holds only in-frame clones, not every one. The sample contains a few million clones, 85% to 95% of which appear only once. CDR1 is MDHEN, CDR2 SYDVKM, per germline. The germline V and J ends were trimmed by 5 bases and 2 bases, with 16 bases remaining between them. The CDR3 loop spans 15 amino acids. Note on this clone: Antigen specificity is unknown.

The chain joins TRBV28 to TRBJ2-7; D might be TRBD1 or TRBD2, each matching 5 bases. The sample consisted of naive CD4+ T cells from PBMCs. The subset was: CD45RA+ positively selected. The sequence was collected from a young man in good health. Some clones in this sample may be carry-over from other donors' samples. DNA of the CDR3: TGTGCCAGCAGTCCACTATTTGGGGGAACCTACGAGCAGTACTTC. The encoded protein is CASSPLFGGTYEQYF.